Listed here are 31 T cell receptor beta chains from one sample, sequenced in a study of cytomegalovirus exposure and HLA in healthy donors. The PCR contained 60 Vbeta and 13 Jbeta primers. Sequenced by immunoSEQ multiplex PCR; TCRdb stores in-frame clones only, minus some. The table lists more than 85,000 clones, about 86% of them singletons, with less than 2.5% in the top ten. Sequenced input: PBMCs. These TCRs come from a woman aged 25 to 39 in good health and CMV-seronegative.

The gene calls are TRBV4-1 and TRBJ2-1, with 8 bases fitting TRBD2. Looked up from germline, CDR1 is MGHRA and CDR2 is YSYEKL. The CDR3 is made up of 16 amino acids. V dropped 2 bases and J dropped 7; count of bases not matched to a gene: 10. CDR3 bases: TGCGCCAGCAGCCAATACTCGGGAGGGACGCTAAATGAGCAGTTCTTC. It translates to CASSQYSGGTLNEQFF.

The CDR3 loop is CASSLGQIYQETQYF. The CDR3 region has the DNA TGTGCCAGCAGCTTGGGACAGATATACCAAGAGACCCAGTACTTC. This chain connects TRBV5-6 to TRBJ2-5; a possible D gene is TRBD1 (5 bases). V was cut by 0 bases and J by 0 bases, with 9 bases left in between. The CDR3 sequence is 15 residues long. Germline CDR1 reads SGHDT; CDR2 reads YYEEEE.

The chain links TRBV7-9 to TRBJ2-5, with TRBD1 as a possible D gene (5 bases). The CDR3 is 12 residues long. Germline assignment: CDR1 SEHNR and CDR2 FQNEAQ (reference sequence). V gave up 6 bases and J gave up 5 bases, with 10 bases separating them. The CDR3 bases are TGTGCCAGCAGTCCAGGGTGGGAGACCCAGTACTTC. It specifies CASSPGWETQYF.

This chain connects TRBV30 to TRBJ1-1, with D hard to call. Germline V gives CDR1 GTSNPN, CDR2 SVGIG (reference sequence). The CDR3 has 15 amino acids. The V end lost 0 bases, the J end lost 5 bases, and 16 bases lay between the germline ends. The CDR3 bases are TGTGCCTGGAGTGTGAGTCCCCAACGTTCTACTGAAGCTTTCTTT. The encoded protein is CAWSVSPQRSTEAFF.

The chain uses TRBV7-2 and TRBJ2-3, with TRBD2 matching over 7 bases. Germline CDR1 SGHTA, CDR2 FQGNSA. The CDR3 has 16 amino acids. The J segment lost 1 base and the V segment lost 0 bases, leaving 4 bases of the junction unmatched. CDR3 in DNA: TGTGCCAGCAGCTTAGCTGGGGGGGTAGGCACAGATACGCAGTATTTT. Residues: CASSLAGGVGTDTQYF.

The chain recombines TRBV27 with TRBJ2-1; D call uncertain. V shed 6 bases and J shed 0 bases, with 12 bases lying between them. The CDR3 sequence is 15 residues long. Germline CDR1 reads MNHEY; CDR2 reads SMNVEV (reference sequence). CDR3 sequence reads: CASRLGPPSYNEQFF. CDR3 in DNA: TGTGCCAGCAGATTAGGCCCCCCCTCCTACAATGAGCAGTTCTTC.

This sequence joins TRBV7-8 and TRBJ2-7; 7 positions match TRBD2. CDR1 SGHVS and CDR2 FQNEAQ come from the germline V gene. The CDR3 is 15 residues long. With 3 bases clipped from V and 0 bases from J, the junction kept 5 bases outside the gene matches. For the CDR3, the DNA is TGTGCCAGCAGCTTCGGAGCGGGAAACTCCTACGAGCAGTACTTC. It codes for CASSFGAGNSYEQYF.

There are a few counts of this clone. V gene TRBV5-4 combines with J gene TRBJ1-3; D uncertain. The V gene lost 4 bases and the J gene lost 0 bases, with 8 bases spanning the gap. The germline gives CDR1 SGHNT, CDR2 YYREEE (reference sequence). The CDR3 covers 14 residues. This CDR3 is CASSRAGSGNTIYF. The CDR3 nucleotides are TGTGCCAGCAGCCGCGCCGGCTCTGGAAACACCATATATTTT.

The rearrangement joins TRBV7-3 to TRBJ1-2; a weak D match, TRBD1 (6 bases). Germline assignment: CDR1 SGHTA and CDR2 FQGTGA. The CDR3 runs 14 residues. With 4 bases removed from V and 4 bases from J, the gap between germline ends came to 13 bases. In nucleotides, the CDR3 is TGTGCCAGCAGCTCGGGGACACCTGTCTATGGCTACACCTTC. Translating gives CASSSGTPVYGYTF.

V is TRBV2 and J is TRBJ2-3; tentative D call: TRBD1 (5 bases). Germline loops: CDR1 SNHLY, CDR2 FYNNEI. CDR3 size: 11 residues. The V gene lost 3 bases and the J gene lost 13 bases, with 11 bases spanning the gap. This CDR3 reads CASSESGSKYF. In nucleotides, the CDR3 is TGTGCCAGCAGTGAGTCAGGGTCAAAGTATTTT.

This CDR3 is CASSLAPTYEQYF. Here the CDR3 DNA reads TGTGCCTCTAGCCTCGCCCCTACCTACGAGCAGTACTTC. V gene TRBV10-3 combines with J gene TRBJ2-7, with D possibly being TRBD2 (5 bases). CDR1 and CDR2 from the germline V gene are ENHRY and SYGVKD. With 11 bases removed from V and 2 bases from J, the gap between germline ends came to 16 bases. The CDR3 is made up of 13 amino acids.

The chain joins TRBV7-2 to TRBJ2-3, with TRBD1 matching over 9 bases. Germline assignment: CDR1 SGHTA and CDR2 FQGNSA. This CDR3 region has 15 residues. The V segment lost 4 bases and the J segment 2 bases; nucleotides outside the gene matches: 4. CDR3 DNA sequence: TGTGCCAGCAGCTCGGGACAGGGTAACACAGATACGCAGTATTTT. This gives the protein CASSSGQGNTDTQYF.

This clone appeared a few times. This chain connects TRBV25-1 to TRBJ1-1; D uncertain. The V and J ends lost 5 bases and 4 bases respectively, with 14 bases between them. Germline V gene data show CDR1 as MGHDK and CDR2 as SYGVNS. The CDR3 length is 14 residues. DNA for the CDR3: TGTGCCAGCAGTCCGGCCGCGTCGGGCACTGAAGCTTTCTTT. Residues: CASSPAASGTEAFF.

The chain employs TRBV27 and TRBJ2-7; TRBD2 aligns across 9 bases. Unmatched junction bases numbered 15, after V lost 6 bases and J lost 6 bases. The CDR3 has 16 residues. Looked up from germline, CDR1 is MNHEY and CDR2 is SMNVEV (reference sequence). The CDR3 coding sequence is TGTGCCAGCAGCCGACAAAAGGTAGCGGGAGACTTCGAGCAGTACTTC. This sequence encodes CASSRQKVAGDFEQYF.

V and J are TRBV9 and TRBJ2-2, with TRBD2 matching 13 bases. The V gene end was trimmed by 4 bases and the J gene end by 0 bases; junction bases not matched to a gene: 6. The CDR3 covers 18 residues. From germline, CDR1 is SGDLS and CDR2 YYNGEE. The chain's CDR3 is CASSRGLAGHANTGELFF. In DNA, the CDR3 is TGTGCCAGCAGCAGGGGACTAGCGGGACACGCGAACACCGGGGAGCTGTTTTTT.

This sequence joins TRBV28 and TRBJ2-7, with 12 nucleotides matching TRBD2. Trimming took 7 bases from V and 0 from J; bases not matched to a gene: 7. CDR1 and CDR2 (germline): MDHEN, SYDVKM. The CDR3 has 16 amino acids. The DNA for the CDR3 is TGTGCCAGCATAACTAGCGGGAGGCCCAGCTCCTACGAGCAGTACTTC. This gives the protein CASITSGRPSSYEQYF.

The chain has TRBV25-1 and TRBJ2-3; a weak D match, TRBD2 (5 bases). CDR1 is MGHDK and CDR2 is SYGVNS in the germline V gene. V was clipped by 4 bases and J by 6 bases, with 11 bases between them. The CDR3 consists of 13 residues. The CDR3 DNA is TGTGCCAGCAGTGCCGGGATCCCCGATACGCAGTATTTT. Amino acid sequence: CASSAGIPDTQYF. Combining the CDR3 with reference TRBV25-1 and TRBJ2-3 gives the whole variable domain EADIYQTPRYLVIGTGKKITLECSQTMGHDKMYWYQQDPGMELHLIHYSYGVNSTEKGDLSSESTVSRIRTEHFPLTLESARPSHTSQYLCASSAGIPDTQYFGPGTRLTVL.

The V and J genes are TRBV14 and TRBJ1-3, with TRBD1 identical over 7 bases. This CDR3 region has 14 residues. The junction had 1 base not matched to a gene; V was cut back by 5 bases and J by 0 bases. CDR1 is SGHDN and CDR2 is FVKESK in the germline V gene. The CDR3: CASSRTGSGNTIYF. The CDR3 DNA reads TGTGCCAGCAGCAGGACAGGCTCTGGAAACACCATATATTTT. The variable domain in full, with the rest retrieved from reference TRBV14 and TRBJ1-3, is EAGVTQFPSHSVIEKGQTVTLRCDPISGHDNLYWYRRVMGKEIKFLLHFVKESKQDESGMPNNRFLAERTGGTYSTLKVQPAELEDSGVYFCASSRTGSGNTIYFGEGSWLTVV.

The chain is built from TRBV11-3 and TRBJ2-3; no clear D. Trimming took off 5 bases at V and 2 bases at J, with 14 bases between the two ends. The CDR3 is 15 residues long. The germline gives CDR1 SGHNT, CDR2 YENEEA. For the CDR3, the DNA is TGTGCCAGCAGCCCGTCGGGTATTTACACAGATACGCAGTATTTT. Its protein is CASSPSGIYTDTQYF.

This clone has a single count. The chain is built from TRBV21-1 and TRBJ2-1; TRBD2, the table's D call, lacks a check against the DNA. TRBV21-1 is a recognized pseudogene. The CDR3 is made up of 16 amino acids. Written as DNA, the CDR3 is TGTGCCAGCAGCAAGACCCGGGGGGGGACTAGCAATGAGCAGTTCTTC. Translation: CASSKTRGGTSNEQFF.

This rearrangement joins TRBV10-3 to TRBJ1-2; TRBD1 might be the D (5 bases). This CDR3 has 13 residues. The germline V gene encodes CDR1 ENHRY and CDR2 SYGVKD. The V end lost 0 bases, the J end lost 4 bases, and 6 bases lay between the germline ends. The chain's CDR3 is CAISESGGYGYTF. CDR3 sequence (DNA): TGTGCCATCAGTGAGTCCGGGGGCTATGGCTACACCTTC.

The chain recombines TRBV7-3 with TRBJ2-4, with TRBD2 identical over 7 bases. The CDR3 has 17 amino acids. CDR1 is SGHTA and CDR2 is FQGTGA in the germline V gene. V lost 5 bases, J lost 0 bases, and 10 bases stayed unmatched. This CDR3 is CASSPAGEILAKNIQYF. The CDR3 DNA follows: TGTGCCAGCAGCCCCGCGGGAGAGATTCTAGCCAAAAACATTCAGTACTTC.

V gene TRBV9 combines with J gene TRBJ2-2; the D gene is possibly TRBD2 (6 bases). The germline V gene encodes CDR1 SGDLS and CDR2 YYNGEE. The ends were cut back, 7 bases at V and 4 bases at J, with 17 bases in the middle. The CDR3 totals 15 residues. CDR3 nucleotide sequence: TGTGCCAGCTCTAATGTGGGGGGTTCCACCGGGGAGCTGTTTTTT. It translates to CASSNVGGSTGELFF. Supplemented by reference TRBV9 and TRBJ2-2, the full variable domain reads DSGVTQTPKHLITATGQRVTLRCSPRSGDLSVYWYQQSLDQGLQFLIQYYNGEERAKGNILERFSAQQFPDLHSELNLSSLELGDSALYFCASSNVGGSTGELFFGEGSRLTVL.

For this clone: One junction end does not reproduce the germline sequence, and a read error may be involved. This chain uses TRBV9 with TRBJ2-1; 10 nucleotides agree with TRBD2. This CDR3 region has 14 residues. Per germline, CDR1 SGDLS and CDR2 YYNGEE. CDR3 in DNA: TGTGCCAGCAACGTAGAGGCTAGCGGGAGAGAGCAGTTCTTC. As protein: CASNVEASGREQFF. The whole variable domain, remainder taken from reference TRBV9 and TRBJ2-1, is DSGVTQTPKHLITATGQRVTLRCSPRSGDLSVYWYQQSLDQGLQFLIQYYNGEERAKGNILERFSAQQFPDLHSELNLSSLELGDSALYFCASNVEASGREQFFGPGTRLTVL.

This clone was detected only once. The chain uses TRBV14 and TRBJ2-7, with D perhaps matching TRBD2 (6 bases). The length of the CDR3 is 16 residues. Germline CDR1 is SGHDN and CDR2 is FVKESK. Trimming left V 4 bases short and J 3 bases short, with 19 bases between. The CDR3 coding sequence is TGTGCCAGCAGCCGTCCTGCGGGCGGGAAATACTACGAGCAGTACTTC. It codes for CASSRPAGGKYYEQYF.

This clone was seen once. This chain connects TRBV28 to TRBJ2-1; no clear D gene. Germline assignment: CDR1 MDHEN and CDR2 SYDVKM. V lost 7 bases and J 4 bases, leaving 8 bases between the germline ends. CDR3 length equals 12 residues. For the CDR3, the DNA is TGTGCCAGCACCGGGTCTTACAATGAGCAGTTCTTC. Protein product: CASTGSYNEQFF.

The CDR3 DNA reads TGCGCCAGCAGCCTCTTTGGGGAGAGCTCCTACAATGAGCAGTTCTTC. Translated, it gives CASSLFGESSYNEQFF. The chain uses TRBV5-1 and TRBJ2-1; weak D call: TRBD2 (5 bases). Germline V gene data show CDR1 as SGHRS and CDR2 as YFSETQ. V was pared by 4 bases and J by 0 bases, with 14 bases between. CDR3 length: 16 residues.

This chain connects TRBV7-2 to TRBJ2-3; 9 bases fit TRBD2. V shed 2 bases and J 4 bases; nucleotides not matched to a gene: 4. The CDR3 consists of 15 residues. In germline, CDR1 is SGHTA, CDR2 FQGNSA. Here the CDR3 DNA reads TGTGCCAGCAGCTTATTCGCTAGCGGGGCAGATACGCAGTATTTT. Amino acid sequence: CASSLFASGADTQYF.

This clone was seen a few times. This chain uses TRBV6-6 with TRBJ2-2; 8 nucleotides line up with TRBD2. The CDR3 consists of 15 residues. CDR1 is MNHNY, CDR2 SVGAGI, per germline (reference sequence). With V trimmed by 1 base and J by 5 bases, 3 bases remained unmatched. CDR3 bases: TGTGCCAGCAGTTACTATCCTAGCGGGACCGGGGAGCTGTTTTTT. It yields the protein CASSYYPSGTGELFF.

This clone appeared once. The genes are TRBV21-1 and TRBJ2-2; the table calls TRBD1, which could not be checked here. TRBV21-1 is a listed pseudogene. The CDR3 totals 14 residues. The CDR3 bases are TGTGCCAGCAGCAAGACAGGGGAGGGCGGGGAGCTGTTTTTT. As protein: CASSKTGEGGELFF.

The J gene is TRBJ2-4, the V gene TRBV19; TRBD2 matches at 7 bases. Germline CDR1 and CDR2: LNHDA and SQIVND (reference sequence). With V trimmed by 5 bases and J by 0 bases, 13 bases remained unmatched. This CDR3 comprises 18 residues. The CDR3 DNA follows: TGTGCCAGTAGTCCACCGGGTGTGGTAGCGGGAGCCAAAAACATTCAGTACTTC. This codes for CASSPPGVVAGAKNIQYF.